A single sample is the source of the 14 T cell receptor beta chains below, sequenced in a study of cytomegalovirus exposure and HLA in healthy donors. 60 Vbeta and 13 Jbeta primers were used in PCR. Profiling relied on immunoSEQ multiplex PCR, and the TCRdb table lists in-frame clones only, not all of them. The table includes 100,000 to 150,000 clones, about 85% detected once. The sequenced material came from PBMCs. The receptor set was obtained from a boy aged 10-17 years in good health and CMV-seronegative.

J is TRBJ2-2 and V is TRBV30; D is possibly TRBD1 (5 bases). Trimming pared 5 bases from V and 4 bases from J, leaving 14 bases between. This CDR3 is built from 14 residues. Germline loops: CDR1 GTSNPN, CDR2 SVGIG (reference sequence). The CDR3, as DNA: TGTGCCTGGCGATACGGACACATCACCGGGGAGCTGTTTTTT. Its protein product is CAWRYGHITGELFF. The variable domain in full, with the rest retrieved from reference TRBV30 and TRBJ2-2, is SQTIHQWPATLVQPVGSPLSLECTVEGTSNPNLYWYRQAAGRGLQLLFYSVGIGQISSEVPQNLSASRPQDRQFILSSKKLLLSDSGFYLCAWRYGHITGELFFGEGSRLTVL.

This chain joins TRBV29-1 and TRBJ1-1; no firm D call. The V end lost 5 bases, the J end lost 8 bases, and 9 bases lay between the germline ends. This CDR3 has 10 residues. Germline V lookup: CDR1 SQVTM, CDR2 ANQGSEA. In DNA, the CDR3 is TGCAGCGTTTATCTTCGGGAAGCTTTCTTT. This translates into CSVYLREAFF.

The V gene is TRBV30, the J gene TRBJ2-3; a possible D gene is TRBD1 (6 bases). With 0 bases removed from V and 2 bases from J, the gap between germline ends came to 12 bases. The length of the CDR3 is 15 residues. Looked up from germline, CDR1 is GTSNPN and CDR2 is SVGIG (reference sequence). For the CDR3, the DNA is TGTGCCTGGAGTGTACAACAGGGCGCCACAGATACGCAGTATTTT. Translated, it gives CAWSVQQGATDTQYF.

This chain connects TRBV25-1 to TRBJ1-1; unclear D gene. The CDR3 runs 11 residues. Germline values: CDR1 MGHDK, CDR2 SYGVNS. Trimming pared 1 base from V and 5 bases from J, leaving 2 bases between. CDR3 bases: TGTGCCAGCAGTGAATCGACTGAAGCTTTCTTT. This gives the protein CASSESTEAFF.

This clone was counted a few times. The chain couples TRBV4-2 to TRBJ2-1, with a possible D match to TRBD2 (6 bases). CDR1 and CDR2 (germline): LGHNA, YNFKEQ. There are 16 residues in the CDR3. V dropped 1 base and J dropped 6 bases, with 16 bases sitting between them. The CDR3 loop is CASSQGVGGPFNEQFF. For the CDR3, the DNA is TGTGCCAGCAGCCAAGGGGTGGGGGGACCTTTCAATGAGCAGTTCTTC.

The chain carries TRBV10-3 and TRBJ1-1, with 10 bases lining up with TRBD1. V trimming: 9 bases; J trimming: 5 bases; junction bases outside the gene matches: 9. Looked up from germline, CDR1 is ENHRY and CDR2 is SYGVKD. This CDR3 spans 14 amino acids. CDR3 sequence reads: CAMSGTGVRTEAFF. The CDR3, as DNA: TGTGCCATGTCCGGGACAGGGGTGCGGACTGAAGCTTTCTTT.

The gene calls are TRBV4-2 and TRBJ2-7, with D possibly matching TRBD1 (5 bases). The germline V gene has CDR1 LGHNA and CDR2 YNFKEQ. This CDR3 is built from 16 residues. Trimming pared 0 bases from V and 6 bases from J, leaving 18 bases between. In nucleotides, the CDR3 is TGTGCCAGCAGCCAAGATGAGCGTCAGGGCGCCCTCGAGCAGTACTTC. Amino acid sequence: CASSQDERQGALEQYF.

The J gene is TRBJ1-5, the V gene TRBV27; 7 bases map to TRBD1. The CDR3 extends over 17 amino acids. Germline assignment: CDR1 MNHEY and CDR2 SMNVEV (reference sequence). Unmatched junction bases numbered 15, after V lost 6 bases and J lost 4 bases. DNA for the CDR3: TGTGCCAGCAGCTTCGGGCCTCGACAGGGCCTGAATCAGCCCCAGCATTTT. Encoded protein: CASSFGPRQGLNQPQHF.

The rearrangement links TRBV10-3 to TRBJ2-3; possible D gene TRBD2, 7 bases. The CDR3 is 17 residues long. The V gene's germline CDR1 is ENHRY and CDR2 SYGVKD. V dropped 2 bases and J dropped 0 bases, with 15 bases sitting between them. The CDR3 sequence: CAISEKGGWGSTDTQYF. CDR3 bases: TGTGCCATCAGTGAGAAGGGGGGGTGGGGGAGCACAGATACGCAGTATTTT.

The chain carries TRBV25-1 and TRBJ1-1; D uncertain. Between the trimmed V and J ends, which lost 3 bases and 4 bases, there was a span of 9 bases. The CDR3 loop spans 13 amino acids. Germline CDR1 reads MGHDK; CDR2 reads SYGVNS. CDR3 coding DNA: TGTGCCAGCAGTGATAACCCAGGCACTGAAGCTTTCTTT. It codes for CASSDNPGTEAFF. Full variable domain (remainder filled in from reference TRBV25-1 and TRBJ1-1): EADIYQTPRYLVIGTGKKITLECSQTMGHDKMYWYQQDPGMELHLIHYSYGVNSTEKGDLSSESTVSRIRTEHFPLTLESARPSHTSQYLCASSDNPGTEAFFGQGTRLTVV.

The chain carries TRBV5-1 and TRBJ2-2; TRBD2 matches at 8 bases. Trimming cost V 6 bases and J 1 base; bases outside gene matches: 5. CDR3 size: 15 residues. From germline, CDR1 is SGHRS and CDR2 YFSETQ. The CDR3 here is CASTVAGGNTGELFF. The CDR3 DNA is TGCGCCAGCACCGTCGCGGGGGGGAACACCGGGGAGCTGTTTTTT.

CDR3 sequence: CASSDYLLQQYF. CDR3 nucleotides: TGTGCCAGCAGTGACTACCTTCTACAGCAGTACTTC. The V call is TRBV6-1, the J call TRBJ2-7; D gene ambiguous. CDR3 length: 12 amino acids. V was pared by 3 bases and J by 8 bases, with 11 bases between. Germline V lookup: CDR1 MNHNS, CDR2 SASEGT.

The DNA of the CDR3 is TGTGCCAGCAGCCAAGAGGAGGGTTCAGGCTACAATGAGCAGTTCTTC. This gives the protein CASSQEEGSGYNEQFF. This chain links TRBV4-2 with TRBJ2-1; a possible D gene is TRBD2 (6 bases). V dropped 0 bases and J dropped 3 bases, with 12 bases sitting between them. Germline V gives CDR1 LGHNA, CDR2 YNFKEQ. CDR3 size: 16 residues.

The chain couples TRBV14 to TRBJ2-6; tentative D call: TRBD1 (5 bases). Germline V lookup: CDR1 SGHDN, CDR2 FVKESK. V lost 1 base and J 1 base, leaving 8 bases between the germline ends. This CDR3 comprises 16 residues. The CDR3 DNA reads TGTGCCAGCAGCCAAGGGGGCCGGTCTGGGGCCAACGTCCTGACTTTC. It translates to CASSQGGRSGANVLTF.